This T cell receptor (beta chain) derives from a study of vaccination and CD4 T cells after COVID-19. Treatment of the sample: roughly ten-day PBMC culture with coronavirus spike peptide pools or control peptides (ViraFEST assay). Per germline, CDR1 MNHEY and CDR2 SVGEGT. This CDR3 region has 13 residues. Of note for this clonotype: Its antigen is undetermined.

The Oncomine TCR Beta short-read assay was applied to DNA of cultured CD4+ T cells. From the PCR reads, TCRdb called clonotypes with MiXCR, one entry per CDR3 protein. The sample shows 15,000 to 20,000 distinct CDR3 sequences, roughly 50% of them seen only once. Material: CD4+ T cells from blood, cultured in vitro, obtained before SARS-CoV-2 vaccination. This TCR derives from a human donor who had recovered from COVID-19. The chain is built from TRBV6-2 or TRBV6-3 and TRBJ2-7; the D gene could be TRBD1 or TRBD2 (5 bases each). The CDR3 sequence is CVSRQSGGYEQYF. CDR3 coding DNA: TGTGTCAGTCGTCAGAGTGGGGGCTACGAGCAGTACTTC.